These 2 T cell receptor beta chains came from one sample sequenced in a study of long-term antiretroviral therapy in people with HIV. Sequencing used immunoSEQ v3.0 at survey level. The repertoire was sequenced with immunoSEQ multiplex PCR; TCRdb's copy has only in-frame clones and lacks some. The repertoire holds tens of thousands of clones, with more than 85% as singletons. The material was unsorted PBMCs, obtained 2 years after starting antiretroviral therapy. Every receptor here comes from a man aged 50-60 years with HIV.

The chain links TRBV11-2 to TRBJ2-7, with 11 bases aligning to TRBD2. The CDR3 has 15 amino acids. Per germline, CDR1 SGHAT and CDR2 FQNNGV. V trimming: 1 base; J trimming: 4 bases; junction bases outside the gene matches: 3. CDR3 in DNA: TGTGCCAGCAGCTTAGCTTTAGCGGGAGGGTACGAGCAGTACTTC. Protein sequence: CASSLALAGGYEQYF.

V and J are TRBV5-1 and TRBJ2-2, with 11 positions matching TRBD2. V lost 0 bases to trimming and J lost 2 bases; unmatched junction nucleotides: 6. Germline V gene lookup returns CDR1 SGHRS and CDR2 YFSETQ. CDR3 length equals 18 residues. CDR3 sequence reads: CASSLGGLAESNTGELFF. CDR3 nucleotide sequence: TGCGCCAGCAGCTTGGGGGGACTAGCGGAGTCTAACACCGGGGAGCTGTTTTTT.